One T cell receptor beta chain is described in this entry. The antigen it recognizes is unknown. Base qualities are not recorded, but no much larger clone differs from it by a single base. Including the terminal cysteine and phenylalanine, the CDR3 comprises 15 residues. Only CDR3 DNA remains: 45 bases, in frame from the first base. Relative to germline, V is 4 bases shorter and J is 2 bases shorter, with 14 bases between their ends. The germline V gene (reference sequence) sets CDR1 to LNHDA and CDR2 to SQIVND. The sample originates from a study of Ad26.COV2.S vaccination and SARS-CoV-2 variants (dated by TCRdb to about 2021). Concerning the study at large: Vaccine-arm donors were drawn from COV1001, a multicentre, randomized, double-blind, placebo-controlled phase I-IIa trial of Ad26.COV2.S in healthy adults. Ad26.COV2.S was administered intramuscularly at a dose of 5x10^10 or 1x10^11 viral particles, either as one shot or as two shots given 56 days apart. Sequencing of the TCRbeta repertoire served to evaluate the specificity and breadth of SARS-CoV-2-reactive T cell receptors following Ad26.COV2.S vaccination. The TCR-sequenced set comprised about 32 samples: roughly 19 Ad26.COV2.S vaccine recipients, 5 placebo recipients and 8 SARS-CoV-2 convalescent individuals. Trial participants were randomized into five groups of five, in which low-dose or high-dose Ad26.COV2.S was given once or twice, or placebo was given on both occasions. Blinding of investigators to trial group allocation was maintained during experiments and outcome assessment.

TCRbeta CDR3 regions were sequenced with the immunoSEQ Assay. After extraction, genomic DNA underwent amplification by bias-controlled multiplex PCR, followed by high-throughput sequencing. The original pipeline was this. Collapsing and filtering of sequences were performed to quantify the absolute abundance of each unique TCRbeta CDR3 region. T cell fraction was estimated by normalizing TCRbeta template counts to usable DNA, which was measured by amplifying reference genes present in all nucleated cells. Repertoire TCRs were annotated as SARS-CoV-2-specific when V gene, CDR3 amino acid sequence and J gene were exactly matched to a known reactive TCR set. The reference SARS-CoV-2 TCR set was obtained from MIRA and was filtered for enrichment in COVID-19-positive ImmuneCODE repertoires, whereby public or cross-reactive TCRs were removed. Using the MIRA antigens, annotated TCRs were further analysed by specific ORF or by position within an ORF. Breadth was defined as annotated unique rearrangements over total unique productive rearrangements; depth was the summed frequency of those rearrangements. Group comparisons of TCR breadth used two-sided Wilcoxon rank-sum tests. In TCRdb, the immuneACCESS table is reduced to in-frame sequences with V and J assigned. These tables do not hold every clone; where another copy was compared, an unresolved V gene accounts for under half, and the others remain unexplained. That table furnishes V, J and clone size, whereas the DNA furnished D and trimming. For this sample there are about 680,000 clones; roughly 90% appear just once. The ten largest clonotypes hold around 1.5% of the sample.

Paper-wide results and their limitations: The study was not powered to compare responses between vaccine doses or regimens. Substantial breadth of spike-specific CD8+ and CD4+ T cell responses was reported after vaccination. Spike-specific TCR breadth was higher in Ad26.COV2.S recipients than in placebo recipients (P = 0.0014). Vaccine and placebo recipients had comparable non-spike TCR breadth, which fits with the vaccine containing only spike. The authors noted that the TCR breadth and depth analyses may have underestimated total T cell responses.

The treatment or condition label for this specimen denotes: some 19 received Ad26.COV2.S at low or high dose, single or two shots; several received placebo; per-sample allocation not given. Repertoires of vaccine and placebo recipients were sequenced from samples taken on day 63 after the first injection. Cohort 1b enrolled around 23 adults aged 18-55 years at a single site in Boston, USA, between 29 July and 7 August 2020. Ad26.COV2.S consisted of a replication-incompetent adenovirus type 26 vector by which a prefusion-stabilized SARS-CoV-2 spike protein from the original Wuhan strain was expressed.

This clonotype originated in a person between 18 and 65 years old who received the Ad26.COV2.S COVID-19 vaccine or a placebo. The sequence is built from TRBV19 and TRBJ1-1, and TRBD1 may be the D gene, going by 6 matching bases. This sample comprised peripheral blood, obtained in a trial of Ad26.COV2.S vaccine versus placebo. The sequenced DNA: TGTGCCAGTAGTAGGGAAACAGGGTTAAACACTGAAGCTTTCTTT. This sequence encodes CASSRETGLNTEAFF.